This T cell receptor (beta chain) was retrieved from a study of cytomegalovirus exposure and HLA in healthy donors. Study context: Out of a few hundred genotyped donors, less than 90% belonged to the Caucasian-associated ancestry cluster.

CDR1 and CDR2 from the germline V gene are SGDLS and YYNGEE. V lost 3 bases and J lost 3; bases outside the gene matches: 10. This CDR3 contains 19 residues. The PCR was carried out with 60 Vbeta primers and 13 Jbeta primers. Using immunoSEQ multiplex PCR, the repertoire was profiled, and TCRdb retains in-frame clones only, with some absent. The data hold about 280,000 clones, with approximately 90% observed a single time. Healthy bone marrow donors made up the cohort. The source of this sequence is a woman in her late teens or twenties in good health and CMV-seronegative. The sequencing sample was made of PBMCs. V is TRBV9 and J is TRBJ2-1; 15 positions agree with TRBD2. CDR3 protein: CASSGTGTSGGPNYNEQFF. The CDR3 DNA follows: TGTGCCAGCAGCGGTACCGGGACTAGCGGGGGGCCTAACTACAATGAGCAGTTCTTC.